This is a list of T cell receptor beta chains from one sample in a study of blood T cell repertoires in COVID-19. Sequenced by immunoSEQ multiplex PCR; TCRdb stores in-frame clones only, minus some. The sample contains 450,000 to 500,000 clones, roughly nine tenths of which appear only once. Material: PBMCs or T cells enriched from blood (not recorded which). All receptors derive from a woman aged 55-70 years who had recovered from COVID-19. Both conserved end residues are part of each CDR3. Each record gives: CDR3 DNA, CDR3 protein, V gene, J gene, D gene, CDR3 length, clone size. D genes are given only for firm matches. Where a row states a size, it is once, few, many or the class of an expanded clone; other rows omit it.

TGCGCCAGCAGCTTGGCCGGACAGGGGAACATGAACACTGAAGCTTTCTTT	CASSLAGQGNMNTEAFF	TRBV5-1	TRBJ1-1	TRBD1	17	NA
TGTGCCAGCAGCGCCTGGACAGGGAATGGCTACACCTTC	CASSAWTGNGYTF	TRBV2	TRBJ1-2	TRBD1	13	few
TGTGCCAGCAGTGGGGCCATTAACACCGGGGAGCTGTTTTTT	CASSGAINTGELFF	TRBV11-3	TRBJ2-2	NA	14	NA
TGTGCCAGCAGCCTGACAGCGTATGGCTACACCTTC	CASSLTAYGYTF	TRBV28	TRBJ1-2	NA	12	NA
TGTGCCAGCAGCTTGGGCGGGCCGGGGACAGATACGCAGTATTTT	CASSLGGPGTDTQYF	TRBV7-2	TRBJ2-3	NA	15	NA
TGTGCCACCGGCATGACAGGGGGCGGTGGGGAGACCCAGTACTTC	CATGMTGGGGETQYF	TRBV24-1	TRBJ2-5	TRBD1	15	once
TGTGCCACCGTGGACAGGGGGAACACTGAAGCTTTCTTT	CATVDRGNTEAFF	TRBV11-2	TRBJ1-1	TRBD1	13	NA
TGTGCCAGCAGTGCCGTCAGGCCTGGCGCAGATACGCAGTATTTT	CASSAVRPGADTQYF	TRBV2	TRBJ2-3	NA	15	once
TGTGCCAGCAGCCCGGGGACAGGGGCCTGGGGCACCATATATTTT	CASSPGTGAWGTIYF	TRBV27	TRBJ1-3	TRBD1	15	once
TGTGCCAGCAGCCAAGATATGGCAAACACCATATATTTT	CASSQDMANTIYF	TRBV3-1/TRBV3-2	TRBJ1-3	NA	13	once
TGTGCCAGCAGTGAGTCAGGGAATCAGCCCCAGCATTTT	CASSESGNQPQHF	TRBV2	TRBJ1-5	NA	13	NA
TGCAGCGTTGTAGCCTACGAGCAGTACTTC	CSVVAYEQYF	TRBV29-1	TRBJ2-7	NA	10	NA
TGTGCCAGCAGCGCGGCTCCCGGGACAGGGATCACAGATACGCAGTATTTT	CASSAAPGTGITDTQYF	TRBV7-9	TRBJ2-3	TRBD1	17	NA
TGCGCCAGCAGCCGCAGAACTGCCAAGGGGACAAGCTATGATTCACCCCTCCACTTT	CASSRRTAKGTSYDSPLHF	TRBV4-1	TRBJ1-6	NA	19	NA
TGTGCCAGCGCCGAGAGGCGGAGCAATCAGCCCCAGCATTTT	CASAERRSNQPQHF	TRBV2	TRBJ1-5	NA	14	NA
TGCGCCAGCAGCTCCGGACAAGGTACAGATACGCAGTATTTT	CASSSGQGTDTQYF	TRBV5-1	TRBJ2-3	NA	14	NA
TGTGCCAGCAGTGAGGTCCAGGGTGTGAAACTGTTTTTT	CASSEVQGVKLFF	TRBV2	TRBJ1-4	NA	13	NA
TGCGCCAGCAGCTTATACAGTCCTTTCATGAACACCGGGGAGCTGTTTTTT	CASSLYSPFMNTGELFF	TRBV5-1	TRBJ2-2	NA	17	NA